The 19 T cell receptor beta chains in this list originate from one sample, sequenced in a study of blood T cell repertoires in COVID-19. Profiled with immunoSEQ multiplex PCR; TCRdb holds only in-frame clones, not every one. This sample carries about 420,000 clones, approximately 90% of them seen once, and the ten largest clones take roughly 0.76%. Sequencing input: peripheral blood. These receptors all stem from a man aged 18 to 30 with COVID-19, enrolled during active disease.

This chain uses TRBV27 with TRBJ2-7, with D possibly TRBD1 on 5 matching bases. Germline lookup yields CDR1 MNHEY and CDR2 SMNVEV (reference sequence). Trimming pared 8 bases from V and 3 bases from J, leaving 14 bases between. CDR3 length equals 13 residues. CDR3: CASGRGRGYEQYF. The CDR3 nucleotides read TGTGCCAGCGGGCGAGGTAGGGGCTACGAGCAGTACTTC.

This clone is a singleton in its sample. The V and J genes are TRBV5-4 and TRBJ2-3, with D perhaps matching TRBD1 (6 bases). The germline gives CDR1 SGHNT, CDR2 YYREEE (reference sequence). This CDR3 region has 15 residues. The ends were cut back, 2 bases at V and 3 bases at J, with 13 bases in the middle. CDR3 protein: CASSFGGQGTDTQYF. The DNA of the CDR3 is TGTGCCAGCAGCTTTGGGGGCCAGGGGACAGATACGCAGTATTTT.

The rearrangement links TRBV7-9 to TRBJ2-7; the D is unclear. Germline CDR1 and CDR2: SEHNR and FQNEAQ (reference sequence). The CDR3 contains 13 residues. Trimming stripped 7 bases from V and 0 bases from J, with 10 bases between. This chain's CDR3 is CASIGDSSYEQYF. The CDR3 bases are TGTGCCAGCATCGGAGACTCCTCCTACGAGCAGTACTTC.

The chain joins TRBV20-1 to TRBJ2-3; no reliable D call. V shed 4 bases and J shed 5 bases, with 7 bases lying between them. Germline loops: CDR1 DFQATT, CDR2 SNEGSKA (reference sequence). This CDR3 is built from 11 residues. Here the CDR3 DNA reads TGCAGTGCTAAGACGGGAGATACGCAGTATTTT. Translation: CSAKTGDTQYF.

This rearrangement joins TRBV25-1 to TRBJ2-5; possible D gene TRBD1, 5 bases. This CDR3 is built from 14 residues. Trimming removed 1 base from V and 3 bases from J, with 9 bases in between. Germline CDR1 MGHDK, CDR2 SYGVNS. CDR3 sequence: CASSELTAKETQYF. The CDR3 DNA is TGTGCCAGCAGTGAATTGACAGCTAAAGAGACCCAGTACTTC.

This clone was counted a few times. The chain joins TRBV5-4 to TRBJ2-5; 13 bases align to TRBD2. CDR3 length equals 18 residues. CDR1 and CDR2 from the germline V gene are SGHNT and YYREEE (reference sequence). The V segment lost 4 bases and the J segment 0 bases; nucleotides outside the gene matches: 9. CDR3 nucleotides: TGTGCCAGCAGCGATCCCAGGACTAGCGGGAGCTACCAAGAGACCCAGTACTTC. Its translation: CASSDPRTSGSYQETQYF.

The V gene is TRBV13, the J gene TRBJ2-7; possibly TRBD2 for D (5 bases). Germline CDR1 reads PRHDT; CDR2 reads FYEKMQ (reference sequence). Between the trimmed V and J ends, which lost 0 bases and 6 bases, there was a span of 24 bases. The length of the CDR3 is 18 residues. The CDR3 region is CASSLGPPPSPKLGEQYF. The CDR3, as DNA: TGTGCCAGCAGCTTAGGGCCCCCTCCTAGCCCTAAACTGGGCGAGCAGTACTTC. The full variable domain, its missing parts supplied by reference TRBV13 and TRBJ2-7, is AAGVIQSPRHLIKEKRETATLKCYPIPRHDTVYWYQQGPGQDPQFLISFYEKMQSDKGSIPDRFSAQQFSDYHSELNMSSLELGDSALYFCASSLGPPPSPKLGEQYFGPGTRLTVT.

The rearrangement links TRBV27 to TRBJ1-5, with 9 nucleotides matching TRBD1. CDR3 length: 15 residues. V trimming: 3 bases; J trimming: 6 bases; junction bases outside the gene matches: 6. Germline loops: CDR1 MNHEY, CDR2 SMNVEV (reference sequence). CDR3 bases: TGTGCCAGCAGTTTTAATCCGACAGGGGGTCAGCCCCAGCATTTT. The encoded protein is CASSFNPTGGQPQHF.

For the CDR3, the DNA is TGTGCCAGCAGTCAACGGACAGGGGGTAGGTACGAGCAGTACTTC. Translation: CASSQRTGGRYEQYF. This chain connects TRBV6-5 to TRBJ2-7, with 10 bases lining up with TRBD1. J gave up 4 bases and V 5 bases, and 8 bases lay outside the gene matches. There are 15 residues in the CDR3. CDR1 and CDR2 (germline): MNHEY, SVGAGI.

The CDR3 region has the DNA TGTGCCAGTGAGAGGAGCTCCTACAATGAGCAGTTCTTC. It yields the protein CASERSSYNEQFF. J is TRBJ2-1 and V is TRBV6-5; D gene unclear. V lost 9 bases and J 0 bases, leaving 9 bases between the germline ends. The V gene's germline CDR1 is MNHEY and CDR2 SVGAGI. There are 13 residues in the CDR3.

The V call is TRBV6-5, the J call TRBJ1-1, with unresolved D. Trimming stripped 6 bases from V and 4 bases from J, with 12 bases between. Per germline, CDR1 MNHEY and CDR2 SVGAGI. The CDR3 has 13 amino acids. This CDR3 is CASRKRLGTEAFF. The CDR3 region has the DNA TGTGCCAGCAGAAAGAGGTTGGGCACTGAAGCTTTCTTT.

The chain links TRBV11-2 to TRBJ2-2; 10 bases line up with TRBD2. CDR1 is SGHAT and CDR2 is FQNNGV in the germline V gene. Trimming at V came to 6 bases and at J to 4 bases, leaving 8 bases not matched to a gene. The CDR3 is made up of 16 amino acids. The CDR3 DNA sequence: TGTGCCAGCAGGACTATAGCGGGGGGCATCACCGGGGAGCTGTTTTTT. This gives the protein CASRTIAGGITGELFF.

V is TRBV27 and J is TRBJ2-1; weak D call: TRBD2 (5 bases). Per the germline V gene, CDR1 is MNHEY and CDR2 is SMNVEV (reference sequence). Trimming removed 6 bases from V and 9 bases from J, with 21 bases in between. The CDR3 sequence is 15 residues long. CDR3 in DNA: TGTGCCAGCAGACCCGGGGTAACGGGATTGGGTGAGCAGTTCTTC. Translating it yields CASRPGVTGLGEQFF.

This sequence joins TRBV4-1 and TRBJ2-7, with D perhaps TRBD1 (6 bases). Germline V gives CDR1 MGHRA, CDR2 YSYEKL. V lost 4 bases to trimming and J lost 4 bases, with 11 bases between them. There are 13 residues in the CDR3. CDR3 DNA: TGCGCCAGCAGCCGGTCCCAGGGGTACGAGCAGTACTTC. Encoded protein: CASSRSQGYEQYF.

The chain employs TRBV12-3 or TRBV12-4 and TRBJ1-1; no definite D call. The CDR3 consists of 12 residues. Trimming removed 7 bases from V and 1 base from J, with 7 bases in between. CDR3 sequence: CASTRGNTEAFF. CDR3 nucleotides: TGTGCCAGCACCCGGGGGAACACTGAAGCTTTCTTT.

The CDR3 region has the DNA TGCAGCGTCGTGCCCAGGGGCTCGAACACCGGGGAGCTGTTTTTT. Its protein product is CSVVPRGSNTGELFF. The chain uses TRBV29-1 and TRBJ2-2, with a tentative D call TRBD1 (6 bases). This CDR3 is 15 amino acids long. CDR1 is SQVTM and CDR2 is ANQGSEA in the germline V gene. Trimming took off 6 bases at V and 0 bases at J, with 14 bases between the two ends.

The chain employs TRBV27 and TRBJ1-4, with a weak D call TRBD1 (6 bases). Per germline, CDR1 MNHEY and CDR2 SMNVEV (reference sequence). The CDR3 length is 15 residues. Trimming took off 6 bases at V and 4 bases at J, with 15 bases between the two ends. CDR3 protein: CASRGADRLNEKLFF. Written as DNA, the CDR3 is TGTGCCAGCAGGGGGGCGGACAGACTTAATGAAAAACTGTTTTTT.

The genes are TRBV18 and TRBJ1-2; D gene ambiguous. CDR1 and CDR2 from the germline V gene are KGHSH and LQKENI. V was trimmed by 6 bases and J by 4 bases, leaving 15 bases between them. The CDR3 is 14 amino acids. The CDR3 protein is CASSPLVDTYGYTF. CDR3 sequence (DNA): TGTGCCAGCTCCCCGCTTGTAGACACCTATGGCTACACCTTC.

The gene calls are TRBV10-2 and TRBJ2-7, with 9 positions matching TRBD2. This CDR3 contains 17 residues. The trim removed 0 bases at V and 3 bases at J, leaving 9 bases unmatched. Germline CDR1 is WSHSY and CDR2 is SAAADI. The CDR3 reads CASSESIGAGGHYEQYF. The CDR3 DNA is TGCGCCAGCAGTGAGTCTATTGGGGCGGGGGGGCACTACGAGCAGTACTTC.